This section outlines one TCR beta chain sequence together with its context. Whole blood, unsorted for T cells, was the source of total RNA. TCRdb re-called the 5' RACE reads; one entry per CDR3 protein, DNA not given. The sample table sets out a few hundred thousand distinct CDR3 sequences. The data originate from a study of monozygotic twins with inflammatory bowel disease. Per the germline V gene, CDR1 is SGHAT and CDR2 is FQNNGV. The CDR3 is 15 amino acids. The TCR sequence derives from a human donor with ulcerative colitis or Crohn's disease, or a healthy co-twin of an affected twin (not recorded which). This chain joins TRBV11-2 and TRBJ2-1; TCRdb outputs TRBD1, but without DNA this stays unchecked. Source material: blood. This CDR3 is CASRPPGRSYNEQFF.